These T cell receptor beta chains were read from a single sample in a study of T cells after yellow fever vaccination. Via MiXCR, TCRdb re-called the 5' RACE reads, giving one row per CDR3 protein. The table lists around 340,000 distinct CDR3 sequences, 8% to 10% of them singletons. The sample was PBMCs, taken on the day of the first yellow fever vaccination. The receptors here all came from a man in his late teens or twenties who received the YFV17D yellow fever vaccine. Both conserved end residues are part of each CDR3. The D gene is left open where the match is weak. Only some rows state a clone size, as once, few, many or a class for expanded clones.

D | size | J | V | CDR3 | DNA
. | . | TRBJ2-5 | TRBV7-7 | CASSLGGLQTQYF | TGTGCTAGCAGCTTAGGGGGGTTGCAGACCCAGTACTTC
. | . | TRBJ2-3 | TRBV29-1 | CSVDQRISTDTQYF | TGCAGCGTTGATCAGCGGATAAGCACAGATACGCAGTATTTT
. | few | TRBJ1-1 | TRBV21-1 | CASSNRPASPSTSNTEAFF | TGTGCCAGCAGCAATCGTCCAGCGTCCCCTTCGACTTCGAACACTGAAGCTTTCTTT
. | many | TRBJ2-3 | TRBV6-1 | CASTSGPGTDTQYF | TGTGCCAGCACCTCTGGCCCGGGCACAGATACGCAGTATTTT
. | . | TRBJ1-6 | TRBV11-2 | CASSLDLGAPSTYNSPLHF | TGTGCCAGCAGCTTAGATTTGGGGGCCCCCTCTACGTATAATTCACCCCTCCACTTT
. | . | TRBJ2-1 | TRBV4-2 | CASRQDFTYNEQFF | TGTGCCAGCAGACAAGATTTTACCTACAATGAGCAGTTCTTC
TRBD2 | many | TRBJ2-3 | TRBV4-2 | CASSQDGTSGADTQYF | TGTGCCAGCAGCCAAGATGGGACTAGCGGGGCAGATACGCAGTATTTT
. | . | TRBJ1-6 | TRBV20-1 | CSANLDPDGHYNSPLHF | TGCAGTGCAAACCTGGACCCCGATGGACACTATAATTCACCCCTCCACTTT
TRBD2 | many | TRBJ2-3 | TRBV5-1 | CASREASGDRTDTQYF | TGCGCCAGCAGAGAGGCTAGCGGGGACCGCACAGATACGCAGTATTTT
TRBD2 | many | TRBJ2-3 | TRBV24-1 | CATSDERTSGSTDTQYF | TGTGCCACCAGTGACGAGCGGACTAGCGGTAGCACAGATACGCAGTATTTT
TRBD2 | few | TRBJ2-3 | TRBV20-1 | CSARIPEKLAAGDTQYF | TGCAGTGCTAGAATCCCCGAGAAACTAGCGGCCGGCGATACGCAGTATTTT
TRBD1 | few | TRBJ1-2 | TRBV28 | CASGFERTGYGYTF | TGTGCCAGCGGATTCGAACGGACAGGCTATGGCTACACCTTC
. | . | TRBJ2-3 | TRBV7-8 | CASSSRGEDTQYF | TGTGCCAGCAGCTCGAGAGGGGAAGATACGCAGTATTTT
. | few | TRBJ1-5 | TRBV5-6 | CASSSWGRGREPQHF | TGTGCCAGCAGCTCGTGGGGACGGGGAAGGGAGCCCCAGCATTTT
. | few | TRBJ2-5 | TRBV29-1 | CSVRVSRGVETQYF | TGCAGCGTGAGGGTCTCCAGGGGCGTGGAGACCCAGTACTTC
. | many | TRBJ2-5 | TRBV15 | CATRRGGETQYF | TGTGCCACTAGGAGGGGTGGGGAGACCCAGTACTTC
. | few | TRBJ2-1 | TRBV5-1 | CASSPRLFSYNEQFF | TGCGCCAGCAGCCCCAGACTATTTTCCTACAATGAGCAGTTCTTC
. | . | TRBJ2-6 | TRBV9 | CASSANRDTGANVLTF | TGTGCCAGCAGCGCCAACAGGGACACTGGGGCCAACGTCCTGACTTTC
TRBD1 | many | TRBJ1-1 | TRBV4-3 | CASSFNFRDRDTEAFF | TGCGCCAGCAGCTTCAATTTCCGGGACAGGGATACTGAAGCTTTCTTT
. | . | TRBJ1-2 | TRBV5-1 | CASSLAYDNYGYTF | TGCGCCAGCAGCTTGGCCTACGATAACTATGGCTACACCTTC